This T cell receptor beta chain derives from a study of shared clonotypes between healthy human individuals. Investigators spread the genomic DNA of each subset evenly over several immunoSEQ plates. The repertoire was sequenced with immunoSEQ multiplex PCR; TCRdb's copy has only in-frame clones and lacks some. Among 2 million to 2.5 million clones listed, around 96% were seen once. Naive CD8 cells, CD45RO-negative and positively selected for CCR7, excluded terminally differentiated effector memory CD45RA+ cells. This clonotype originated in a man in his late teens or twenties in good health. The source material was naive CD8+ T cells sorted from blood.

The CDR3 region is CAWSAGTSGLLEQFF. For the CDR3, the DNA is TGTGCCTGGAGTGCCGGGACTAGCGGGTTACTTGAGCAGTTCTTC. The rearrangement links TRBV30 to TRBJ2-1, with 12 bases aligning to TRBD2. Unmatched junction bases numbered 7, after V lost 1 base and J lost 9 bases. CDR1 and CDR2 from the germline V gene are GTSNPN and SVGIG (reference sequence). The CDR3 sequence is 15 residues long.